Shown below are 30 T cell receptor beta chains from a single sample sequenced in a study of CD4 T cells in relation to SARS-CoV-2 and coronaviruses. Using immunoSEQ multiplex PCR, the repertoire was profiled, and TCRdb retains in-frame clones only, with some absent. The sample includes approximately 50,000 clones, around 92% seen only once; the top ten take approximately 0.4%. The sequencing input was naive CD4+ T cells from PBMCs. The subset: naive CD4+ T cells isolated by negative enrichment. The source of these receptors is an adult with COVID-19.

This chain connects TRBV7-9 to TRBJ1-4; D is unresolved. V lost 0 bases, J lost 5 bases, and 7 bases lay in between. CDR1 is SEHNR, CDR2 FQNEAQ, per germline (reference sequence). The CDR3 is made up of 14 amino acids. The CDR3 DNA follows: TGTGCCAGCAGCTTAGCGGTGGAAAATGAAAAACTGTTTTTT. Its protein product is CASSLAVENEKLFF. Filled out from reference TRBV7-9 and TRBJ1-4, the complete variable domain reads DTGVSQNPRHKITKRGQNVTFRCDPISEHNRLYWYRQTLGQGPEFLTYFQNEAQLEKSRLLSDRFSAERPKGSFSTLEIQRTEQGDSAMYLCASSLAVENEKLFFGSGTQLSVL.

This clone has a single count. V gene TRBV14 combines with J gene TRBJ2-5; D is possibly TRBD1 (5 bases). The germline CDR1 and CDR2 sequences are SGHDN and FVKESK. This CDR3 comprises 16 residues. Trimming took 1 base from V and 2 from J, leaving 14 bases between them. The DNA of the CDR3 is TGTGCCAGCAGCCAAGTTTGGGGCAGGTTACAAGAGACCCAGTACTTC. This translates into CASSQVWGRLQETQYF.

J is TRBJ2-3 and V is TRBV7-3; TRBD2 matches 15 bases. Losses at the gene ends were 5 bases for V and 1 base for J; bases not matched to a gene: 4. The CDR3 totals 17 residues. CDR1 and CDR2 from the germline V gene are SGHTA and FQGTGA. CDR3 amino acids: CASSRTSGRAGTDTQYF. Written as DNA, the CDR3 is TGTGCCAGCAGCCGGACTAGCGGGAGGGCCGGCACAGATACGCAGTATTTT.

The chain employs TRBV20-1 and TRBJ2-1; D unresolved. The CDR3 is made up of 16 amino acids. Deletions cut 6 bases from V and 2 bases from J, with 20 bases between. Germline V gene data show CDR1 as DFQATT and CDR2 as SNEGSKA (reference sequence). The CDR3 reads CSASFPGMVPYNEQFF. For the CDR3, the DNA is TGCAGTGCAAGTTTCCCCGGCATGGTACCCTACAATGAGCAGTTCTTC.

The chain couples TRBV19 to TRBJ2-1, with D uncertain. V was clipped by 6 bases and J by 6 bases, with 15 bases between them. The CDR3 totals 14 residues. Germline lookup yields CDR1 LNHDA and CDR2 SQIVND (reference sequence). CDR3 sequence reads: CASRSDPSSNEQFF. CDR3 bases: TGTGCCAGTAGGTCCGACCCGTCAAGCAATGAGCAGTTCTTC.

The rearrangement joins TRBV21-1 to TRBJ2-3; the table's D call of TRBD2 was not tested on the DNA. TRBV21-1 is termed a pseudogene. The CDR3 totals 16 residues. CDR3 nucleotides: TGTGCCAGCAGCAAAAGCCGGTCTAGCGGCACAGATACGCAGTATTTT. Translated: CASSKSRSSGTDTQYF.

The chain has TRBV9 and TRBJ1-1, with unresolved D. Trimming pared 4 bases from V and 5 bases from J, leaving 12 bases between. Germline loops: CDR1 SGDLS, CDR2 YYNGEE. The CDR3 has 13 residues. The CDR3 spells CASSNYPGTEAFF. The CDR3 DNA reads as TGTGCCAGCAGCAACTACCCGGGGACTGAAGCTTTCTTT.

V gene TRBV9 combines with J gene TRBJ2-5; D remains ambiguous. V dropped 0 bases and J dropped 5 bases, with 8 bases sitting between them. Germline CDR1 and CDR2: SGDLS and YYNGEE. CDR3 length: 13 residues. CDR3 region: CASSVGGLETQYF. The CDR3 DNA reads as TGTGCCAGCAGCGTAGGTGGGTTGGAGACCCAGTACTTC.

V usage is TRBV11-2 and J usage is TRBJ2-2; D is perhaps TRBD2 (6 bases). CDR1 is SGHAT and CDR2 is FQNNGV in the germline V gene. This CDR3 is built from 16 residues. Trimming took 6 bases from V and 8 from J, leaving 22 bases between them. CDR3 DNA sequence: TGTGCCAGCAGTCGTTCGGGACTCGAGAGTCGGGGGGAGCTGTTTTTT. This encodes CASSRSGLESRGELFF.

The chain carries TRBV2 and TRBJ1-5; D not certain. Germline V lookup: CDR1 SNHLY, CDR2 FYNNEI. This CDR3 is built from 14 residues. The ends were cut back, 6 bases at V and 2 bases at J, with 11 bases in the middle. The CDR3 reads CASSRTDGNQPQHF. CDR3 DNA: TGTGCCAGCAGCCGCACAGACGGCAATCAGCCCCAGCATTTT.

The CDR3 DNA is TGTGCCAGCAGCTTACGGTCTAGCGGGAGGAACTACAATGAGCAGTTCTTC. Protein: CASSLRSSGRNYNEQFF. This chain connects TRBV7-2 to TRBJ2-1, with 11 bases matching TRBD2. This CDR3 spans 17 amino acids. With 2 bases clipped from V and 3 bases from J, the junction kept 6 bases outside the gene matches. Germline V gene data show CDR1 as SGHTA and CDR2 as FQGNSA. Together with reference TRBV7-2 and TRBJ2-1, the CDR3 gives the full variable domain: GAGVSQSPSNKVTEKGKDVELRCDPISGHTALYWYRQSLGQGLEFLIYFQGNSAPDKSGLPSDRFSAERTGGSVSTLTIQRTQQEDSAVYLCASSLRSSGRNYNEQFFGPGTRLTVL.

This clone turned up a few times. CDR3 residues: CASSDYGGPGAFF. In DNA form, the CDR3 reads TGTGCCAGCAGTGACTACGGGGGGCCGGGGGCTTTCTTT. The chain is built from TRBV27 and TRBJ1-1; a weak D match, TRBD1 (6 bases). The CDR3 has 13 residues. Germline V gene sequence: CDR1 MNHEY, CDR2 SMNVEV (reference sequence). Trimming took 5 bases from V and 11 from J, leaving 18 bases between them.

The CDR3 bases are TGTGCCAGCACCACGTTTATGGAGACCCAGTACTTC. It encodes CASTTFMETQYF. This rearrangement joins TRBV28 to TRBJ2-5; D remains unclear. The germline V and J ends were trimmed by 7 bases and 5 bases, with 11 bases remaining between them. Per the germline V gene, CDR1 is MDHEN and CDR2 is SYDVKM. The CDR3 has 12 residues.

J is TRBJ2-1 and V is TRBV19; 8 bases fit TRBD1. The CDR3 length is 14 residues. J was trimmed by 4 bases and V by 4 bases; bases with no gene match: 3. Germline loops: CDR1 LNHDA, CDR2 SQIVND (reference sequence). Written as DNA, the CDR3 is TGTGCCAGTAGTACCTGGGACAGGTACAATGAGCAGTTCTTC. Translated, it gives CASSTWDRYNEQFF.

The J gene is TRBJ2-2, the V gene TRBV2; 9 bases are shared with TRBD1. V shed 8 bases, J shed 5 bases, and the junction held 9 bases outside the gene matches. The CDR3 consists of 15 residues. Germline-derived CDR1 and CDR2 are SNHLY and FYNNEI. The CDR3 sequence: CASSTGGVRTGELFF. DNA of the CDR3: TGTGCCAGCTCTACAGGGGGCGTTAGGACCGGGGAGCTGTTTTTT. The full variable domain, completed using reference TRBV2 and TRBJ2-2, is EPEVTQTPSHQVTQMGQEVILRCVPISNHLYFYWYRQILGQKVEFLVSFYNNEISEKSEIFDDQFSVERPDGSNFTLKIRSTKLEDSAMYFCASSTGGVRTGELFFGEGSRLTVL.

The chain links TRBV5-1 to TRBJ1-6; D perhaps matches TRBD1 (5 bases). Trimming shortened V by 4 bases and J by 12 bases, and 14 bases separated the two germline ends. From germline, CDR1 is SGHRS and CDR2 YFSETQ. The CDR3 contains 13 residues. CDR3 region: CASSREGQGPLHF. DNA of the CDR3: TGCGCCAGCAGCCGGGAGGGCCAGGGACCCCTCCACTTT. Drawing the rest from reference TRBV5-1 and TRBJ1-6, the complete variable domain is KAGVTQTPRYLIKTRGQQVTLSCSPISGHRSVSWYQQTPGQGLQFLFEYFSETQRNKGNFPGRFSGRQFSNSRSEMNVSTLELGDSALYLCASSREGQGPLHFGNGTRLTVT.

The chain has TRBV24-1 and TRBJ2-5; TRBD2 aligns across 8 bases. Unmatched junction bases numbered 7, after V lost 2 bases and J lost 0 bases. This CDR3 is 17 amino acids long. Germline loops: CDR1 KGHDR, CDR2 SFDVKD. CDR3 nucleotide sequence: TGTGCCACCAGTGATTCCCGGACTAGCAGGTACCAAGAGACCCAGTACTTC. Translated: CATSDSRTSRYQETQYF.

The V call is TRBV12-5, the J call TRBJ1-1; TRBD1 agrees at 9 bases. The CDR3 has 16 amino acids. CDR1 is LGHNT and CDR2 is FRNRAP in the germline V gene. V gave up 7 bases and J gave up 2 bases; unmatched junction bases: 11. This chain's CDR3 is CASALGQGGSNTEAFF. The DNA of the CDR3 is TGTGCTAGTGCCCTGGGACAGGGTGGCTCCAACACTGAAGCTTTCTTT. The variable domain in full, completed from reference TRBV12-5 and TRBJ1-1, reads DARVTQTPRHKVTEMGQEVTMRCQPILGHNTVFWYRQTMMQGLELLAYFRNRAPLDDSGMPKDRFSAEMPDATLATLKIQPSEPRDSAVYFCASALGQGGSNTEAFFGQGTRLTVV.

In its sample, this clone was seen once. As DNA, the CDR3 is TGTGCCTGGAACAGACTCTATGGCTACACCTTC. This encodes CAWNRLYGYTF. The chain recombines TRBV30 with TRBJ1-2; D unclear. Trimming removed 4 bases at V and 4 bases at J, with 7 bases between. In germline, CDR1 is GTSNPN, CDR2 SVGIG (reference sequence). This CDR3 spans 11 amino acids.

This clone has more than one count but fewer than ten. V is TRBV6-1 and J is TRBJ1-6; perhaps TRBD1 as D (5 bases). Trimming cost V 8 bases and J 4 bases, with 9 bases left between them. This CDR3 spans 13 amino acids. Germline CDR1 is MNHNS and CDR2 is SASEGT. The CDR3 loop reads CASQTDYNSPLHF. The DNA for the CDR3 is TGTGCCAGCCAGACAGATTATAATTCACCCCTCCACTTT.

The chain uses TRBV28 and TRBJ2-7; TRBD2 matches 9 bases. After removal of 5 bases from V and 5 bases from J, the junction contained 7 bases not matched to a gene. Germline V gene lookup returns CDR1 MDHEN and CDR2 SYDVKM. The CDR3 is 14 residues long. Written as DNA, the CDR3 is TGTGCCAGCAGTCCCAGCGGGAGGCCCCACGAGCAGTACTTC. Its translation: CASSPSGRPHEQYF.

CDR3 nucleotide sequence: TGTGCCAGCAGTTTTGAACGGCGAGGGGCCAACGTCCTGACTTTC. The encoded protein is CASSFERRGANVLTF. This chain links TRBV28 with TRBJ2-6; D is undetermined. The ends were cut back, 3 bases at V and 4 bases at J, with 10 bases in the middle. Per the germline V gene, CDR1 is MDHEN and CDR2 is SYDVKM. The CDR3 totals 15 residues.

V usage is TRBV19 and J usage is TRBJ1-4; tentatively, D is TRBD1 (5 bases). CDR1 LNHDA and CDR2 SQIVND come from the germline V gene (reference sequence). The CDR3 is made up of 15 amino acids. Between the trimmed V and J ends, which lost 2 bases and 0 bases, there was a span of 7 bases. CDR3 amino acids: CASSIQGATNEKLFF. CDR3 sequence (DNA): TGTGCCAGTAGTATACAGGGCGCAACTAATGAAAAACTGTTTTTT.

This rearrangement joins TRBV28 to TRBJ2-1, with 10 bases matching TRBD2. The V gene's germline CDR1 is MDHEN and CDR2 SYDVKM. V lost 4 bases to trimming and J lost 4 bases; unmatched junction nucleotides: 7. There are 16 residues in the CDR3. CDR3 residues: CASSYFGTSEYNEQFF. The CDR3 nucleotides read TGTGCCAGCAGTTACTTCGGGACTAGCGAATACAATGAGCAGTTCTTC.

The rearrangement uses TRBV11-2 and TRBJ2-3; no reliable D call. The CDR3 covers 14 residues. Germline values: CDR1 SGHAT, CDR2 FQNNGV. V lost 0 bases and J lost 5, with 9 bases in between. In DNA, the CDR3 is TGTGCCAGCAGCTTAGATCTTCGGATAGATACGCAGTATTTT. It specifies CASSLDLRIDTQYF.

This rearrangement joins TRBV5-1 to TRBJ2-7; D not certain. Trimming removed 4 bases from V and 2 bases from J, with 13 bases in between. Germline V gives CDR1 SGHRS, CDR2 YFSETQ. The CDR3 spans 14 residues. The CDR3 protein is CASSSTGPPYEQYF. In nucleotides, the CDR3 is TGCGCCAGCAGCAGCACCGGGCCGCCCTACGAGCAGTACTTC.

This sequence joins TRBV25-1 and TRBJ2-1; 14 nucleotides align to TRBD2. Germline V lookup: CDR1 MGHDK, CDR2 SYGVNS. Trimming removed 9 bases from V and 9 bases from J; junction bases left unmatched: 4. The CDR3 is made up of 13 amino acids. For the CDR3, the DNA is TGTGCCAGTAGACTAGCGGGAGGGCGTGAGCAGTTCTTC. Its translation is CASRLAGGREQFF.

The chain couples TRBV20-1 to TRBJ2-7; 8 positions match TRBD2. Germline V gene sequence: CDR1 DFQATT, CDR2 SNEGSKA (reference sequence). There are 13 residues in the CDR3. V dropped 3 bases and J dropped 3; count of bases not matched to a gene: 4. The CDR3 sequence is CSASRREDYEQYF. The DNA of the CDR3 is TGCAGTGCTAGTCGGCGGGAGGACTACGAGCAGTACTTC.

The gene calls are TRBV11-2 and TRBJ1-6; D uncertain. Germline V CDR1 and CDR2: SGHAT, FQNNGV. Trimming removed 2 bases from V and 13 bases from J, with 12 bases in between. The CDR3 is 13 residues long. The CDR3 coding sequence is TGTGCCAGCAGCTTATCCGGCGGCAGTCCCCTCCACTTT. Translating it yields CASSLSGGSPLHF. Full variable domain (rest looked up from reference TRBV11-2 and TRBJ1-6): EAGVAQSPRYKIIEKRQSVAFWCNPISGHATLYWYQQILGQGPKLLIQFQNNGVVDDSQLPKDRFSAERLKGVDSTLKIQPAKLEDSAVYLCASSLSGGSPLHFGNGTRLTVT.

J is TRBJ2-1 and V is TRBV6-5; a possible D gene is TRBD2 (6 bases). This CDR3 spans 16 amino acids. V dropped 4 bases and J dropped 0 bases, with 13 bases sitting between them. The V gene's germline CDR1 is MNHEY and CDR2 SVGAGI. The DNA of the CDR3 is TGTGCCAGCAGTTGGGCGGGACTTAGCTCCTACAATGAGCAGTTCTTC. Its protein is CASSWAGLSSYNEQFF.